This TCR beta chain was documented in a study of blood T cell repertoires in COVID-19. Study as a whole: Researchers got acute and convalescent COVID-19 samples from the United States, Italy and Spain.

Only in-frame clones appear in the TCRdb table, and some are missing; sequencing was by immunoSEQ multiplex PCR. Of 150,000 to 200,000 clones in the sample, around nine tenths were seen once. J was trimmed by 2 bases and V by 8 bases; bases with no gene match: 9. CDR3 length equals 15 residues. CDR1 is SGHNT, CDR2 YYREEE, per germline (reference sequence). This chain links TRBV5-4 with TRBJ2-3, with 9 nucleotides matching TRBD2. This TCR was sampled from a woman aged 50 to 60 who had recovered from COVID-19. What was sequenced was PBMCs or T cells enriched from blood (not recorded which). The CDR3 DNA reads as TGTGCCAGTCAATGGCGGGGGGGATACACAGATACGCAGTATTTT. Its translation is CASQWRGGYTDTQYF. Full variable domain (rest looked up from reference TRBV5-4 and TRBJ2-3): ETGVTQSPTHLIKTRGQQVTLRCSSQSGHNTVSWYQQALGQGPQFIFQYYREEENGRGNFPPRFSGLQFPNYSSELNVNALELDDSALYLCASQWRGGYTDTQYFGPGTRLTVL.